Below, 16 T cell receptor beta chains from the same sample are listed, as sequenced in a study of cytomegalovirus exposure and HLA in healthy donors. Primers: 60 Vbeta forward and 13 Jbeta reverse. Here immunoSEQ multiplex PCR was the method, and the copy in TCRdb shows in-frame clones only, minus some. This table holds under 200,000 clones, approximately 88% found once. The sequenced sample was PBMCs. The receptor source for this set is a man under 40 in good health and CMV-seronegative.

This chain links TRBV27 with TRBJ1-6; D ambiguous. Germline assignment: CDR1 MNHEY and CDR2 SMNVEV (reference sequence). This CDR3 has 15 amino acids. V gave up 5 bases and J gave up 11 bases, with 19 bases separating them. The CDR3 bases are TGTGCCAGCAGTCTTAAGGGAGATGGAAAGGCACCCCTCCACTTT. Translation gives CASSLKGDGKAPLHF.

The chain couples TRBV5-1 to TRBJ2-2; 11 bases agree with TRBD1. V dropped 8 bases and J dropped 5; count of bases not matched to a gene: 11. The germline gives CDR1 SGHRS, CDR2 YFSETQ. The CDR3 is 16 amino acids. The CDR3, as DNA: TGCGCCAGTACTATCTCTCGGGACAGGGGGACCGGGGAGCTGTTTTTT. It codes for CASTISRDRGTGELFF.

The chain has TRBV19 and TRBJ2-1, with 10 bases aligning to TRBD1. Trimming removed 3 bases from V and 5 bases from J; junction bases left unmatched: 4. Germline V lookup: CDR1 LNHDA, CDR2 SQIVND (reference sequence). The length of the CDR3 is 15 residues. The CDR3 is CASSISGTGDNEQFF. CDR3 coding DNA: TGTGCCAGTAGTATTTCCGGGACAGGGGACAATGAGCAGTTCTTC.

The CDR3 DNA reads as TGTGCCAGCAGTTTAGGATCTAGCGGGAGGCCACTTTACAATGAGCAGTTCTTC. Its protein is CASSLGSSGRPLYNEQFF. The chain uses TRBV28 and TRBJ2-1, with 11 bases identical to TRBD2. CDR3 length equals 18 residues. Germline V gene data show CDR1 as MDHEN and CDR2 as SYDVKM. Unmatched junction bases numbered 10, after V lost 2 bases and J lost 4 bases.

The chain is built from TRBV14 and TRBJ2-3; D gene ambiguous. There are 13 residues in the CDR3. V was trimmed by 0 bases and J by 4 bases, leaving 5 bases between them. From germline, CDR1 is SGHDN and CDR2 FVKESK. DNA of the CDR3: TGTGCCAGCAGCCAAGAATCTCCAGATACGCAGTATTTT. It codes for CASSQESPDTQYF.

The J gene is TRBJ2-7, the V gene TRBV6-5; 8 bases are a match to TRBD2. The ends lost 0 bases at V and 3 bases at J; junction bases unmatched: 7. This CDR3 has 16 residues. Per germline, CDR1 MNHEY and CDR2 SVGAGI. The CDR3 sequence: CASSYSITSGRYEQYF. CDR3 in DNA: TGTGCCAGCAGTTACTCGATAACTAGCGGCCGCTACGAGCAGTACTTC.

The gene calls are TRBV27 and TRBJ2-7; no reliable D call. Germline-derived CDR1 and CDR2 are MNHEY and SMNVEV (reference sequence). The CDR3 is made up of 13 amino acids. V lost 3 bases and J lost 3, with 9 bases in between. The CDR3 nucleotides read TGTGCCAGCAGTTTGTCCACCTACTACGAGCAGTACTTC. Its translation is CASSLSTYYEQYF.

This rearrangement joins TRBV25-1 to TRBJ1-2; weak D call: TRBD1 (5 bases). In germline, CDR1 is MGHDK, CDR2 SYGVNS. The V gene lost 0 bases and the J gene lost 4 bases, with 12 bases spanning the gap. The CDR3 consists of 15 residues. CDR3 sequence reads: CASSEYGRDSYGYTF. The CDR3 DNA reads as TGTGCCAGCAGTGAATATGGCAGGGACTCCTATGGCTACACCTTC.

The rearrangement links TRBV19 to TRBJ2-1; 9 nucleotides align to TRBD2. The CDR3 length is 16 residues. Germline V gives CDR1 LNHDA, CDR2 SQIVND (reference sequence). Trimming cost V 3 bases and J 2 bases; bases outside gene matches: 5. The CDR3 DNA sequence: TGTGCCAGTAGTATTGGGGTAGCGGGGGCCTACAATGAGCAGTTCTTC. Protein product: CASSIGVAGAYNEQFF. Combining the CDR3 with reference TRBV19 and TRBJ2-1 gives the whole variable domain DGGITQSPKYLFRKEGQNVTLSCEQNLNHDAMYWYRQDPGQGLRLIYYSQIVNDFQKGDIAEGYSVSREKKESFPLTVTSAQKNPTAFYLCASSIGVAGAYNEQFFGPGTRLTVL.

This chain joins TRBV7-6 and TRBJ2-2; possible D gene TRBD2, 5 bases. The V end lost 1 base, the J end lost 2 bases, and 11 bases lay between the germline ends. CDR1 and CDR2 from the germline V gene are SGHVS and FNYEAQ. This CDR3 is built from 16 residues. The CDR3 spells CASSLGGKANTGELFF. The CDR3 nucleotides are TGTGCCAGCAGCTTAGGAGGGAAGGCTAACACCGGGGAGCTGTTTTTT.

V is TRBV4-3 and J is TRBJ2-5; 7 nucleotides align to TRBD1. The germline gives CDR1 LGHNA, CDR2 YSLEER. After removal of 1 base from V and 11 bases from J, the junction contained 19 bases not matched to a gene. The CDR3 covers 17 residues. DNA of the CDR3: TGCGCCAGCAGCCAAGGGGGCACCCGGACAGGCCAAAATGAGCAGTACTTC. As protein: CASSQGGTRTGQNEQYF.

The chain employs TRBV6-6 and TRBJ1-1; unclear D gene. Trimming pared 4 bases from V and 1 base from J, leaving 7 bases between. The germline V gene has CDR1 MNHNY and CDR2 SVGAGI (reference sequence). The CDR3 has 13 residues. CDR3 sequence reads: CASSLGENTEAFF. CDR3 coding DNA: TGTGCCAGCAGTTTAGGAGAGAACACTGAAGCTTTCTTT.

This clone was detected once. The junction differs from germline at one of its ends, possibly a read error. The rearrangement joins TRBV7-9 to TRBJ2-7; 7 bases align to TRBD1. CDR1 and CDR2 (germline): SEHNR, FQNEAQ (reference sequence). This CDR3 comprises 14 residues. The CDR3 region is CSSSFRDRAYEQYF. CDR3 in DNA: TGTTCCAGCAGCTTCCGGGACAGAGCCTACGAGCAGTACTTC.

The rearrangement links TRBV2 to TRBJ2-2; 7 bases are shared with TRBD1. There are 14 residues in the CDR3. Looked up from germline, CDR1 is SNHLY and CDR2 is FYNNEI. Unmatched junction bases numbered 2, after V lost 1 base and J lost 6 bases. DNA for the CDR3: TGTGCCAGCAGTGAAGGACAGGGCGCCGGGGAGCTGTTTTTT. Protein product: CASSEGQGAGELFF.

This clone was seen just once. The V and J genes are TRBV10-2 and TRBJ1-5; 7 nucleotides match TRBD1. The trim removed 8 bases at V and 7 bases at J, leaving 8 bases unmatched. CDR3 length: 13 amino acids. Germline CDR1 WSHSY, CDR2 SAAADI. The CDR3 here is CASAPDREQPQHF. The CDR3 nucleotides are TGCGCCAGCGCGCCCGACAGGGAACAGCCCCAGCATTTT.

The rearrangement links TRBV5-1 to TRBJ1-3; D is ambiguous. V was clipped by 5 bases and J by 0 bases, with 21 bases between them. Germline V gives CDR1 SGHRS, CDR2 YFSETQ. There are 18 residues in the CDR3. The CDR3 reads CASSRTPSAGSSGNTIYF. CDR3 in DNA: TGCGCCAGCAGTCGCACCCCAAGTGCGGGCAGCTCTGGAAACACCATATATTTT. The whole variable domain, filled in from reference TRBV5-1 and TRBJ1-3, reads KAGVTQTPRYLIKTRGQQVTLSCSPISGHRSVSWYQQTPGQGLQFLFEYFSETQRNKGNFPGRFSGRQFSNSRSEMNVSTLELGDSALYLCASSRTPSAGSSGNTIYFGEGSWLTVV.